These 5 T cell receptor beta chains originate from one sample sequenced in a study of T cell responses to AZD1222 COVID-19 vaccine. The table came from immunoSEQ multiplex PCR; TCRdb's copy has only in-frame clones and leaves some out. This sample has around 100,000 clones, with roughly nine tenths found just once. The input for sequencing was peripheral blood, taken 28 days after the second dose of the MenACWY control vaccine. The receptors stem from an adult who received the MenACWY meningococcal vaccine as a control.

CDR3 DNA sequence: TGTGCCAGCAGCGATCGGGACAGCGGCACAGATACGCAGTATTTT. Translating gives CASSDRDSGTDTQYF. This chain joins TRBV7-9 and TRBJ2-3; 7 bases are shared with TRBD1. This CDR3 is built from 15 residues. In germline, CDR1 is SEHNR, CDR2 FQNEAQ (reference sequence). J lost 1 base, V lost 5 bases, and 6 bases had no gene match.

The rearrangement uses TRBV5-1 and TRBJ2-3; 13 nucleotides match TRBD2. Germline V gene lookup returns CDR1 SGHRS and CDR2 YFSETQ. This CDR3 contains 18 residues. The junction had 10 bases not matched to a gene; V was cut back by 4 bases and J by 2 bases. CDR3 protein: CASSGLAGARFPTDTQYF. CDR3 in DNA: TGCGCCAGCAGCGGACTAGCGGGGGCCCGCTTCCCCACAGATACGCAGTATTTT.

This rearrangement joins TRBV30 to TRBJ1-4, with TRBD1 matching over 7 bases. CDR1 and CDR2 from the germline V gene are GTSNPN and SVGIG (reference sequence). The trim removed 2 bases at V and 7 bases at J, leaving 4 bases unmatched. The CDR3 is 13 residues long. In nucleotides, the CDR3 is TGTGCCTGGAGTAAAGGGGGCGGTGAAAAACTGTTTTTT. This translates into CAWSKGGGEKLFF. The entire variable domain, with the rest obtained from reference TRBV30 and TRBJ1-4, is as follows: SQTIHQWPATLVQPVGSPLSLECTVEGTSNPNLYWYRQAAGRGLQLLFYSVGIGQISSEVPQNLSASRPQDRQFILSSKKLLLSDSGFYLCAWSKGGGEKLFFGSGTQLSVL.

The J gene is TRBJ1-4, the V gene TRBV7-8, with 7 bases aligning to TRBD1. With V trimmed by 4 bases and J by 6 bases, 5 bases remained unmatched. The CDR3 is made up of 14 amino acids. Looked up from germline, CDR1 is SGHVS and CDR2 is FQNEAQ. The DNA of the CDR3 is TGTGCCAGCAGCTGGGACAGTGGGCATGAAAAACTGTTTTTT. Amino acids: CASSWDSGHEKLFF.

This CDR3 reads CAISESIGRDTEAFF. For the CDR3, the DNA is TGTGCCATCAGTGAGTCGATAGGGAGGGACACTGAAGCTTTCTTT. The V gene is TRBV10-3, the J gene TRBJ1-1; no firm D call. Trimming left V 0 bases short and J 3 bases short, with 11 bases between. Per germline, CDR1 ENHRY and CDR2 SYGVKD. The CDR3 length is 15 residues.